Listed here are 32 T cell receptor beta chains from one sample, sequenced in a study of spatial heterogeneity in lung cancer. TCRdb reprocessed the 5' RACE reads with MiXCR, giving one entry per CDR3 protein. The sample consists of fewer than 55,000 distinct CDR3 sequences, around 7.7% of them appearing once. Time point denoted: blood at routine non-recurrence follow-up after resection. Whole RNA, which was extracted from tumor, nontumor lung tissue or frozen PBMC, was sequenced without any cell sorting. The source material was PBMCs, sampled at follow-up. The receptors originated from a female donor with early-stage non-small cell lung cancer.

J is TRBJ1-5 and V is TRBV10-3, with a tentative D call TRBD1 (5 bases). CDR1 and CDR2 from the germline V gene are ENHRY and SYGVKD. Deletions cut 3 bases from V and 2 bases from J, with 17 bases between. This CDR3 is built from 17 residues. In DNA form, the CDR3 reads TGTGCCATCAGTGAAACGGCAGGGAAGAAAGGCAATCAGCCCCAGCATTTT. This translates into CAISETAGKKGNQPQHF.

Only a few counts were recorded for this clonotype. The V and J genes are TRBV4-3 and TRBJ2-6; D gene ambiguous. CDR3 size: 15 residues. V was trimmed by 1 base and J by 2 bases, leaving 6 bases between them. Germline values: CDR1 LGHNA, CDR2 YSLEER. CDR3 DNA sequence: TGCGCCAGCAGCCAAGGCGTAGCTGGGGCCAACGTCCTGACTTTC. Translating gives CASSQGVAGANVLTF.

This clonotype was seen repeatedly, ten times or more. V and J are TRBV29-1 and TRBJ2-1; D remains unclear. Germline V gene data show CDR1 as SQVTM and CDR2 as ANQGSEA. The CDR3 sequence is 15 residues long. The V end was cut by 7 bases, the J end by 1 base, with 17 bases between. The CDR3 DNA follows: TGCAGCGCGTGGGCTCAGACTTCTTCCTACAATGAGCAGTTCTTC. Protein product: CSAWAQTSSYNEQFF.

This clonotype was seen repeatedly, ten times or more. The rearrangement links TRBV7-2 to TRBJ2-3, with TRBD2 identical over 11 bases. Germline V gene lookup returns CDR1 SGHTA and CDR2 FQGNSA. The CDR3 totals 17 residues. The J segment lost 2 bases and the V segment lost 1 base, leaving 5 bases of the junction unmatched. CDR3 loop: CASSLGVLAGDTDTQYF. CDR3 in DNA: TGTGCCAGCAGCTTAGGGGTACTAGCGGGGGACACAGATACGCAGTATTTT.

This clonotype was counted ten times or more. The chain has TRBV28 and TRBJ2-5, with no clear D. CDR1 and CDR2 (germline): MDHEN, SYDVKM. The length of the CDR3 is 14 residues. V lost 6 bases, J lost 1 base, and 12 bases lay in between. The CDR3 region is CASSPRGPQETQYF. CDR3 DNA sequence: TGTGCCAGCAGCCCTAGAGGCCCCCAAGAGACCCAGTACTTC.

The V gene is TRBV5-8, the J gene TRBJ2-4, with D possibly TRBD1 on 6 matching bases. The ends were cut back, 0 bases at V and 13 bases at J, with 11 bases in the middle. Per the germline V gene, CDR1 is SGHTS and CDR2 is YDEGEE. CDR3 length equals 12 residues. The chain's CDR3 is CASSLADSKQYF. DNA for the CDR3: TGTGCCAGCAGCTTGGCGGACAGCAAACAGTACTTC. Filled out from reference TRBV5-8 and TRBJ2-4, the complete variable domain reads EAGVTQSPTHLIKTRGQQATLRCSPISGHTSVYWYQQALGLGLQFLLWYDEGEERNRGNFPPRFSGRQFPNYSSELNVNALELEDSALYLCASSLADSKQYFGAGTRLSVL.

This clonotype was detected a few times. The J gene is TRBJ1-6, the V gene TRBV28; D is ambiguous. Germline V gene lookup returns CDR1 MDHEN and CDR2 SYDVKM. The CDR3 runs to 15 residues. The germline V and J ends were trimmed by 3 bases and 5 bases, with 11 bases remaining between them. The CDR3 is CASSFRVLNNSPLHF. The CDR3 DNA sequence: TGTGCCAGCAGTTTTCGGGTCCTCAATAATTCACCCCTCCACTTT.

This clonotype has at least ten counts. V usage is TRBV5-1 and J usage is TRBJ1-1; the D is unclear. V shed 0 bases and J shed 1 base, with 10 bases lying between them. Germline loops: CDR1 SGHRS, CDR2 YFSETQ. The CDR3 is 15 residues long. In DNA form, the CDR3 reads TGCGCCAGCAGCTTGGCGCCGCAAACGAACACTGAAGCTTTCTTT. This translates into CASSLAPQTNTEAFF.

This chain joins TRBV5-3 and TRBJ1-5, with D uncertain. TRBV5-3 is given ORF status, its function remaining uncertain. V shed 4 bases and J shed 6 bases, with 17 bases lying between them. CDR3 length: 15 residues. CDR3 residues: CARSIGRFKTQPQHF. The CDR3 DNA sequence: TGTGCCAGAAGCATTGGACGTTTTAAGACTCAGCCCCAGCATTTT.

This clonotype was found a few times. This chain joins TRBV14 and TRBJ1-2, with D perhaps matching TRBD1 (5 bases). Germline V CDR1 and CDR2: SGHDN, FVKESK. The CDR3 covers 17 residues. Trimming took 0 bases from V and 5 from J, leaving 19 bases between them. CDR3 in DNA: TGTGCCAGCAGCCAAGATTATAACGGGGGGTTACGGTATGGCTACACCTTC. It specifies CASSQDYNGGLRYGYTF.

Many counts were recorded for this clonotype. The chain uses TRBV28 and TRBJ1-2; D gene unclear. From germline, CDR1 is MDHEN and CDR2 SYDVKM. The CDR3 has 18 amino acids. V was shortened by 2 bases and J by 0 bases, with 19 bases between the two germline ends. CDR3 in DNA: TGTGCCAGCAGTTTACAAAACCCCCGCCGGGTAGCTAACTATGGCTACACCTTC. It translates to CASSLQNPRRVANYGYTF.

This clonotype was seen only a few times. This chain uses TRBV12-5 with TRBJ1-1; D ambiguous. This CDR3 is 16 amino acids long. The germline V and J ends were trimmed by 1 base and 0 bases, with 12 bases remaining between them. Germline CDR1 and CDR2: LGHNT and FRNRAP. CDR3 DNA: TGTGCTAGTGGTTTGGCACAGAAACCCATGAACACTGAAGCTTTCTTT. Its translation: CASGLAQKPMNTEAFF.

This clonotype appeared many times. This chain's CDR3 is CASSRTGNQPQHF. DNA for the CDR3: TGTGCCAGCAGTCGCACAGGGAATCAGCCCCAGCATTTT. The rearrangement uses TRBV14 and TRBJ1-5, with a tentative D call TRBD1 (6 bases). Between the trimmed V and J ends, which lost 6 bases and 4 bases, there was a span of 10 bases. Germline V gene sequence: CDR1 SGHDN, CDR2 FVKESK. This CDR3 is 13 amino acids long.

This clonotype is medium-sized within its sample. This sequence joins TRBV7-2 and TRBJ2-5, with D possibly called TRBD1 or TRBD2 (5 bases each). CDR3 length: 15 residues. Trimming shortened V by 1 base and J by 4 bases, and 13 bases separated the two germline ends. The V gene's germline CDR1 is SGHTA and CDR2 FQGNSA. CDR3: CASSLGGAGGETQYF. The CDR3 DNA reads TGTGCCAGCAGCTTAGGAGGGGCAGGCGGAGAGACCCAGTACTTC.

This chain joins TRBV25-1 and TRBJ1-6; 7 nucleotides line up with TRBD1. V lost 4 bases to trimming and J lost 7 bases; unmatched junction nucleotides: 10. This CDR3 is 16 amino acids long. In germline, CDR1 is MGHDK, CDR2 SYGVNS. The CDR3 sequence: CASSATGGTANSPLHF. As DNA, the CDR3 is TGTGCCAGCAGTGCAACCGGTGGGACAGCCAATTCACCCCTCCACTTT.

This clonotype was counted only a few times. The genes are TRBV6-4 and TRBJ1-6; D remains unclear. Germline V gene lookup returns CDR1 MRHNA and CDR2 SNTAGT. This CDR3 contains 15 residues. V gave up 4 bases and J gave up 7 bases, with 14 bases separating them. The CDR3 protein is CASSATHDGNSPLHF. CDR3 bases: TGTGCCAGCAGTGCCACCCACGACGGAAATTCACCCCTCCACTTT.

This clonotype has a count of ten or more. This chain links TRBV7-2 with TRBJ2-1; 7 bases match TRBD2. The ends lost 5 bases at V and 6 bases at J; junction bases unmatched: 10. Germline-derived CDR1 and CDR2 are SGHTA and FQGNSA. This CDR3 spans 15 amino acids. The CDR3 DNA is TGTGCCAGCAGCGTGAGCGGGGCGAAATTCAATGAGCAGTTCTTC. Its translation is CASSVSGAKFNEQFF.

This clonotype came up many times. The CDR3 reads CASSFAGTYEQYF. CDR3 bases: TGCGCCAGCAGCTTTGCCGGCACCTACGAGCAGTACTTC. The chain joins TRBV5-1 to TRBJ2-7; no firm D call. The length of the CDR3 is 13 residues. V was trimmed by 2 bases and J by 2 bases, leaving 8 bases between them. Germline V gives CDR1 SGHRS, CDR2 YFSETQ.

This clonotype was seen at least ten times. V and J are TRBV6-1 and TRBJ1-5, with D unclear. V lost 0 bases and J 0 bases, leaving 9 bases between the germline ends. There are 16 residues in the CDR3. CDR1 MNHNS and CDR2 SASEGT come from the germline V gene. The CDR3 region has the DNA TGTGCCAGCAGTGAAGCGCACTTCTTTAGCAATCAGCCCCAGCATTTT. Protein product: CASSEAHFFSNQPQHF.

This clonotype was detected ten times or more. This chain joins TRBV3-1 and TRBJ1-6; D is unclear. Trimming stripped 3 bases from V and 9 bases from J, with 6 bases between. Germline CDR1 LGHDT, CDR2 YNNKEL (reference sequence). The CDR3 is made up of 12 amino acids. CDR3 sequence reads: CASSHGFSPLHF. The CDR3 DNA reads TGTGCCAGCAGCCATGGGTTTTCACCCCTCCACTTT.

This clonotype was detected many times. The CDR3 coding sequence is TGTGCCAGCTCACCCACAGGGAAGCCAGGCACAGATACGCAGTATTTT. Its translation is CASSPTGKPGTDTQYF. This chain uses TRBV18 with TRBJ2-3; tentatively, D is TRBD1 (6 bases). Trimming cost V 3 bases and J 1 base, with 14 bases left between them. The CDR3 is 16 amino acids. Germline CDR1 KGHSH, CDR2 LQKENI.

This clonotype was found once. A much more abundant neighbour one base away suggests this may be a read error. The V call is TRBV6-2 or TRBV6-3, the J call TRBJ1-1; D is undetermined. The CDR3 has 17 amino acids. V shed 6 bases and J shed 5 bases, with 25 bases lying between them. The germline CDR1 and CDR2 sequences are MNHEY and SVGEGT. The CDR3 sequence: CASSQRVGRPISTEAFF. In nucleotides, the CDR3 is TGTGCCAGCAGCCAAAGGGTCGGCCGGCCAATTTCGACTGAAGCTTTCTTT.

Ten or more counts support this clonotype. The CDR3 here is CASSHTGTEALTDTQYF. In nucleotides, the CDR3 is TGCGCCAGCAGCCACACCGGGACAGAGGCTCTCACAGATACGCAGTATTTT. The rearrangement uses TRBV4-1 and TRBJ2-3; 7 nucleotides agree with TRBD1. Looked up from germline, CDR1 is MGHRA and CDR2 is YSYEKL. The CDR3 runs to 17 residues. The trim removed 3 bases at V and 2 bases at J, leaving 11 bases unmatched.

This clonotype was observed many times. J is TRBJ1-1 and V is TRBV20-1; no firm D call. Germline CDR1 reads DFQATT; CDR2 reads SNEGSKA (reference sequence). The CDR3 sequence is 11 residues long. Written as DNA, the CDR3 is TGCAGCGGGCTGGACTATACTGAAGCTTTCTTT. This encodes CSGLDYTEAFF.

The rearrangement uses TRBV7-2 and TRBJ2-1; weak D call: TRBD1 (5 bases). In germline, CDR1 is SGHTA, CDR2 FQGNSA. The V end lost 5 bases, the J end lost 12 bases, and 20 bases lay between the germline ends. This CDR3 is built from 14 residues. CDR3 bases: TGTGCCAGCAGCCGAGGTAAGGGGCCCCCAACGCAGTTCTTC. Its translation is CASSRGKGPPTQFF.

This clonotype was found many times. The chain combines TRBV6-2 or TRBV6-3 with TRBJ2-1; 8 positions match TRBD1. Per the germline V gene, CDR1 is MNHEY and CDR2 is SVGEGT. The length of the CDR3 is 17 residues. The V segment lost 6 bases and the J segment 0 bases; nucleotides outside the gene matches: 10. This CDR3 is CASSPGQVLNSYNEQFF. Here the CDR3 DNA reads TGTGCCAGCAGCCCGGGACAGGTACTTAACTCCTACAATGAGCAGTTCTTC.

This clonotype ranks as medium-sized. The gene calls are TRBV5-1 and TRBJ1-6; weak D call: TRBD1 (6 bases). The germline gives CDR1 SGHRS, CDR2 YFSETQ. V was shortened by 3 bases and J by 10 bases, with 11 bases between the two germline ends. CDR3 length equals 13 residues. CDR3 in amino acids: CASSSGVGSPLHF. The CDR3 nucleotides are TGCGCCAGCAGCTCAGGGGTCGGGTCACCCCTCCACTTT.

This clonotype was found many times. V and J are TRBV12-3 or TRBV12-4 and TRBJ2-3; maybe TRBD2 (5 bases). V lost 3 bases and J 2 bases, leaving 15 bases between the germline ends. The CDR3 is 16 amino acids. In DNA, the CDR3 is TGTGCCAGCAGTTTTCAGTCCAGCGGCTACACAGATACGCAGTATTTT. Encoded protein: CASSFQSSGYTDTQYF.

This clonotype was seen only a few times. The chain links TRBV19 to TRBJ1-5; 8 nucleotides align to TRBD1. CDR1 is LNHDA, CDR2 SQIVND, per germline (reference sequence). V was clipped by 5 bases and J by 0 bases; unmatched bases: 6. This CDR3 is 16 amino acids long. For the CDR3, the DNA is TGTGCCAGTAGTGCCGACAGGGGTGGTAGCAATCAGCCCCAGCATTTT. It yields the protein CASSADRGGSNQPQHF. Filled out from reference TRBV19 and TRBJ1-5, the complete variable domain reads DGGITQSPKYLFRKEGQNVTLSCEQNLNHDAMYWYRQDPGQGLRLIYYSQIVNDFQKGDIAEGYSVSREKKESFPLTVTSAQKNPTAFYLCASSADRGGSNQPQHFGDGTRLSIL.

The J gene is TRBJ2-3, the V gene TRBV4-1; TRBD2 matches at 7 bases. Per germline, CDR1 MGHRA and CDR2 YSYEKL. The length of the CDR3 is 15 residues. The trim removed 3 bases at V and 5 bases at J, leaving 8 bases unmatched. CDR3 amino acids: CASSQAGTTRDTQYF. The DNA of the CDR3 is TGCGCCAGCAGCCAGGCCGGGACTACAAGAGATACGCAGTATTTT.

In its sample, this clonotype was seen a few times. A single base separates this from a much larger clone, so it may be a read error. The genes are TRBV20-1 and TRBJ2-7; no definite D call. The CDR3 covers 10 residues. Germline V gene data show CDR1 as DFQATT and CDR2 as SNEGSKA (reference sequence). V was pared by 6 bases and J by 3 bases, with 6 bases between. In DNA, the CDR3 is TGCAGTGCCTCGGACTACGAGCAGTACTTC. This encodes CSASDYEQYF.

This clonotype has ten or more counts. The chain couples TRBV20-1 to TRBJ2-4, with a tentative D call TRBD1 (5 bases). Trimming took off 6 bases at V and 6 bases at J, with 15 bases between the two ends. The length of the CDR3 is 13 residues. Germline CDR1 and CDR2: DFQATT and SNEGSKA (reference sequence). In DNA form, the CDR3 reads TGCAGTGCAGGCAATGCAGGGTCAAACATTCAGTACTTC. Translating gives CSAGNAGSNIQYF.